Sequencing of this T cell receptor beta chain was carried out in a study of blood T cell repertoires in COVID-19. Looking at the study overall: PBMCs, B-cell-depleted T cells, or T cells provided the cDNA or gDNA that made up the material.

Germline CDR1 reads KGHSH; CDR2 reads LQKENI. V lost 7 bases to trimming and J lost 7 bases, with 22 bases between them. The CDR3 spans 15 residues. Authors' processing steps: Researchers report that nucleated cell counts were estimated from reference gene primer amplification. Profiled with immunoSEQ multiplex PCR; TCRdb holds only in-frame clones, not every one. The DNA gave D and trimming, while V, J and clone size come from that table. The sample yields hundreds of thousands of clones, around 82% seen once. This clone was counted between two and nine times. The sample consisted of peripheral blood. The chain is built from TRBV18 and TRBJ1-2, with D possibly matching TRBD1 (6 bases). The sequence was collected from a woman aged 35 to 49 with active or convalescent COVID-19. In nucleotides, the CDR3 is TGTGCCAGCTTTCGTCCGCTCCGGGACAAAACTGGCTACACCTTC. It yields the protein CASFRPLRDKTGYTF.